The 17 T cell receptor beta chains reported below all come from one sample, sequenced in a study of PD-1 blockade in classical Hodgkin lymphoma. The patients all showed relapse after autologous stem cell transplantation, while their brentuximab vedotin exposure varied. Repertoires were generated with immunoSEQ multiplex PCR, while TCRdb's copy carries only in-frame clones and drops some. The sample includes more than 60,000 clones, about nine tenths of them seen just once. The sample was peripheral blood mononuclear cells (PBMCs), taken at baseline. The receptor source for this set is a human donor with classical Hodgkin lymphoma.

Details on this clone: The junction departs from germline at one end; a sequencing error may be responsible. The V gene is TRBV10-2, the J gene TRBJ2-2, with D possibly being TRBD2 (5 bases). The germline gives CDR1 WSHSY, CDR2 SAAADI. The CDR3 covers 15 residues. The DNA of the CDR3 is TGCGCCTACCTCTCCACGGGGTCGGGCACCAGGGAGCTGTTTTTT. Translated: CAYLSTGSGTRELFF.

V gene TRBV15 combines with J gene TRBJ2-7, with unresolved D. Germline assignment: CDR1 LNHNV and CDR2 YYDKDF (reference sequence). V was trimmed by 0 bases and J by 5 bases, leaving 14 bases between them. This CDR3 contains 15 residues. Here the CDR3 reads CATSRDGRAPDEQYF. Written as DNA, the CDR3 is TGTGCCACCAGCAGAGATGGCAGAGCTCCGGACGAGCAGTACTTC. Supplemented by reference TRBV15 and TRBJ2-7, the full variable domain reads DAMVIQNPRYQVTQFGKPVTLSCSQTLNHNVMYWYQQKSSQAPKLLFHYYDKDFNNEADTPDNFQSRRPNTSFCFLDIRSPGLGDTAMYLCATSRDGRAPDEQYFGPGTRLTVT.

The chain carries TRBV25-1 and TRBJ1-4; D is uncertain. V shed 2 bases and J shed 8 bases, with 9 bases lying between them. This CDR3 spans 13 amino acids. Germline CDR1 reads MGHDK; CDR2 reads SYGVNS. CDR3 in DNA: TGTGCCAGCAGTGAAGGCCCTGCAGAAAAACTGTTTTTT. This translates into CASSEGPAEKLFF.

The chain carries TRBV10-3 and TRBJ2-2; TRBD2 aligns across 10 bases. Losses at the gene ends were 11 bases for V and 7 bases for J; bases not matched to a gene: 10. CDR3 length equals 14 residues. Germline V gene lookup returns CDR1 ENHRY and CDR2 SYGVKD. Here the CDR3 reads CASQGLAGVGELFF. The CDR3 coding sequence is TGTGCCTCCCAAGGTCTAGCGGGAGTCGGGGAGCTGTTTTTT.

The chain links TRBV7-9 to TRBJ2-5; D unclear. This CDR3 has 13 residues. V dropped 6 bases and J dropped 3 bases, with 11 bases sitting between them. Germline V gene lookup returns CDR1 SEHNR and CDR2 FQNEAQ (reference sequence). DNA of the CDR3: TGTGCCAGCAGATGGTCGGTAGAAGAGACCCAGTACTTC. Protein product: CASRWSVEETQYF.

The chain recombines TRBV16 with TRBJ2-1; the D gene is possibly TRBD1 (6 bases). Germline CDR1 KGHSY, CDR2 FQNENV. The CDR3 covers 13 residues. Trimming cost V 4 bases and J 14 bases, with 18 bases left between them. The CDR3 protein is CASSPTAGEGEFF. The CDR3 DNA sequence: TGTGCCAGCAGCCCGACGGCCGGAGAGGGGGAGTTCTTC.

In nucleotides, the CDR3 is TGTGCCAGCTCACCTGCGGGACAGGGGAACGAAAAACTGTTTTTT. It is translated as CASSPAGQGNEKLFF. The chain combines TRBV18 with TRBJ1-4; 10 bases are a match to TRBD1. The CDR3 has 15 residues. V dropped 3 bases and J dropped 8; count of bases not matched to a gene: 6. Looked up from germline, CDR1 is KGHSH and CDR2 is LQKENI.

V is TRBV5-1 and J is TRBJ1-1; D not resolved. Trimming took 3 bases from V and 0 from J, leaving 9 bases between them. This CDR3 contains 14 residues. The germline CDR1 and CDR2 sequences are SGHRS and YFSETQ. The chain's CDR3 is CASSWRSLNTEAFF. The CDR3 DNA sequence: TGCGCCAGCAGCTGGAGGTCCTTGAACACTGAAGCTTTCTTT.

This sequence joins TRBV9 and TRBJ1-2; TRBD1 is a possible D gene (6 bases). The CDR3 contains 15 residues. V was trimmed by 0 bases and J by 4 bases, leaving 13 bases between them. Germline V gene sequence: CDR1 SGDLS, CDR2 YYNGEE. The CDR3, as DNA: TGTGCCAGCAGCGTAGGGACAGATGCTTTCTATGGCTACACCTTC. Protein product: CASSVGTDAFYGYTF. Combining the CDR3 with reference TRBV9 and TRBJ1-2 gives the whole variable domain DSGVTQTPKHLITATGQRVTLRCSPRSGDLSVYWYQQSLDQGLQFLIQYYNGEERAKGNILERFSAQQFPDLHSELNLSSLELGDSALYFCASSVGTDAFYGYTFGSGTRLTVV.

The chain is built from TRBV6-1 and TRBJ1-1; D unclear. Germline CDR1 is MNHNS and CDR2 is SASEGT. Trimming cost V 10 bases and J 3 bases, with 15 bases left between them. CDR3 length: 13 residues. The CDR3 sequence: CATSTGDYTEAFF. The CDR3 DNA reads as TGTGCCACTTCAACGGGAGACTACACTGAAGCTTTCTTT.

As DNA, the CDR3 is TGCGCCAGCAGTCTCCCGGGAGGGCCCGATGAGCAGTTCTTC. This translates into CASSLPGGPDEQFF. The chain links TRBV10-2 to TRBJ2-1; 8 bases match TRBD2. This CDR3 is 14 amino acids long. Trimming took 5 bases from V and 8 from J; bases not matched to a gene: 8. Germline-derived CDR1 and CDR2 are WSHSY and SAAADI.

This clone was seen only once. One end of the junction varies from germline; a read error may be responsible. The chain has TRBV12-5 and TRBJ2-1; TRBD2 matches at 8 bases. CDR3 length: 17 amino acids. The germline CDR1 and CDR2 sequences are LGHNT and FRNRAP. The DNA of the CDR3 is TGTGCTAGTGGTTTGGCCGCACGGACTAGCAGCTACAGTGAGCAGTTCTTC. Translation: CASGLAARTSSYSEQFF.

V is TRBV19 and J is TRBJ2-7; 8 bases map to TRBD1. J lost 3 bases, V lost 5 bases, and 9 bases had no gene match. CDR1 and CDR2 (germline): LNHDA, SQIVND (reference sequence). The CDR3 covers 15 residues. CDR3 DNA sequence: TGTGCCAGTAGTTGGACAGGGTCCTCCCTCTACGAGCAGTACTTC. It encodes CASSWTGSSLYEQYF.

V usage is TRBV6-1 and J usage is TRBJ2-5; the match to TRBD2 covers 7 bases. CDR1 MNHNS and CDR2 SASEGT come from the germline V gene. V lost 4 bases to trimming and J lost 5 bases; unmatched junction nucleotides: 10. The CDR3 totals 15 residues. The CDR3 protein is CASSGGKGLVETQYF. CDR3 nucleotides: TGTGCCAGCAGTGGAGGGAAAGGACTAGTGGAGACCCAGTACTTC.

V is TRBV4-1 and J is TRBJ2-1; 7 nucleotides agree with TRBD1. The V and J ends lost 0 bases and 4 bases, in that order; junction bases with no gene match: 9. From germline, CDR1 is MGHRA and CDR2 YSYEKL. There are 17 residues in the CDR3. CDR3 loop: CASSQDYSGQTYNEQFF. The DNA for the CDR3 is TGCGCCAGCAGCCAAGACTACTCGGGACAGACTTACAATGAGCAGTTCTTC.

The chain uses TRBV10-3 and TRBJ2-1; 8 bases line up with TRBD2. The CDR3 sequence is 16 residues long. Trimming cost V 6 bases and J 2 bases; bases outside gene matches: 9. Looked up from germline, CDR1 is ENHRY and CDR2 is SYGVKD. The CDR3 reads CAISRGGTGTYNEQFF. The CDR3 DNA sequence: TGTGCCATCAGCCGGGGGGGGACGGGCACCTACAATGAGCAGTTCTTC.

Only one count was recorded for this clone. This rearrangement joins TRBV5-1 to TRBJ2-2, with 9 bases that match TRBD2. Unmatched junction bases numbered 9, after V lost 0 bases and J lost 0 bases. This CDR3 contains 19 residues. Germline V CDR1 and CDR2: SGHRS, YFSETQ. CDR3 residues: CASSLVPSPSGANTGELFF. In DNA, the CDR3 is TGCGCCAGCAGCTTGGTGCCCTCTCCTAGCGGGGCGAACACCGGGGAGCTGTTTTTT.